This T cell receptor (beta chain) was recovered during a study of blood T cell repertoires in COVID-19. This CDR3 is built from 15 residues. Germline trimming cut 2 bases from V and 4 bases from J; bases unmatched to any gene: 5. Germline V CDR1 and CDR2: KGHDR, SFDVKD. TCRdb's copy holds only in-frame clones and misses some; the assay was immunoSEQ multiplex PCR. The data hold 350,000 to 400,000 clones, with approximately 93% observed a single time. The J gene is TRBJ2-3, the V gene TRBV24-1, with TRBD1 matching 7 bases. Input material: PBMCs or T cells enriched from blood (not recorded which). This sequence was found in a woman aged 35 to 49 who had been exposed to COVID-19. CDR3 nucleotide sequence: TGTGCCACCAGTGATTCCAGTACAGGGGCAGATACGCAGTATTTT. Translated, it gives CATSDSSTGADTQYF.